A selection of T cell receptor beta chains follows, all from one sample in a study of blood T cell repertoires in COVID-19. Data came from immunoSEQ multiplex PCR; TCRdb stores just in-frame clones and leaves some out. The repertoire holds 300,000 or so clones, about 89% seen once, with over 2% in the top ten. The sample consisted of peripheral blood. These receptors came from a woman under 40 with COVID-19, enrolled during active disease. CDR3s include the opening cysteine and the closing phenylalanine or tryptophan. The D gene is left open where the match is weak. Size values are once, few and many counts, or a class for expanded clones, and some rows have none.

>TRBJ2-7|TRBV27|TRBD2|-
CASSLLGSGGYYEQYF
TGTGCCAGCAGTTTATTGGGTAGCGGGGGATACTACGAGCAGTACTTC
>TRBJ1-1|TRBV3-1/TRBV3-2|TRBD1|-
CASSQDRGLSAFF
TGTGCCAGCAGCCAAGACAGGGGGCTATCAGCTTTCTTT
>TRBJ1-1|TRBV19|TRBD1|once
CASGGQSGEAFF
TGTGCCAGTGGGGGACAGTCGGGAGAAGCTTTCTTT
>TRBJ2-1|TRBV10-2|TRBD2|-
CASSDTSGRGDEQFF
TGCGCCAGCAGTGATACTAGCGGGAGGGGGGATGAGCAGTTCTTC
>TRBJ1-2|TRBV5-1|TRBD1|-
CASSLVGARGDYGYTF
TGCGCCAGCAGCTTGGTGGGGGCCAGGGGGGACTATGGCTACACCTTC
>TRBJ2-3|TRBV5-6|-|-
CASSLIQGLITDTQYF
TGTGCCAGCAGCTTGATTCAGGGCTTGATCACAGATACGCAGTATTTT
>TRBJ2-1|TRBV9|-|-
CASSVEVGAYNEQFF
TGTGCCAGCAGCGTAGAAGTGGGAGCCTACAATGAGCAGTTCTTC
>TRBJ2-7|TRBV14|-|few
CASSQGLQGYEQYF
TGTGCCAGCAGCCAAGGGTTACAGGGTTACGAGCAGTACTTC
>TRBJ1-5|TRBV28|-|-
CASSARGALDQPQHF
TGTGCCAGCAGCGCCCGGGGGGCTTTGGATCAGCCCCAGCATTTT
>TRBJ2-7|TRBV2|TRBD2|once
CASRGLTGGEQYF
TGTGCCAGCAGGGGACTAACAGGTGGGGAGCAGTACTTC
>TRBJ2-2|TRBV5-1|TRBD1|-
CASSSGQGSGELFF
TGCGCCAGCAGCTCCGGACAGGGCTCCGGGGAGCTGTTTTTT
>TRBJ2-7|TRBV6-5|TRBD2|-
CASSYTPSGTYEQYF
TGTGCCAGCAGTTACACCCCTAGCGGAACCTACGAGCAGTACTTC
>TRBJ2-5|TRBV5-1|TRBD2|-
CASSSRGLAGLYQETQYF
TGCGCCAGCAGCTCTCGCGGACTAGCGGGCCTTTACCAAGAGACCCAGTACTTC
>TRBJ2-1|TRBV6-5|-|-
CASGLVSGAYNEQFF
TGTGCCAGCGGCCTTGTGAGCGGAGCCTACAATGAGCAGTTCTTC
>TRBJ2-2|TRBV7-8|-|-
CASSLDYAIRLFF
TGTGCCAGCAGCTTAGACTATGCCATCAGGCTGTTTTTT
>TRBJ2-5|TRBV2|TRBD1|-
CASSVVKGAGETQYF
TGTGCCAGCAGTGTAGTCAAGGGGGCGGGTGAGACCCAGTACTTC
>TRBJ1-2|TRBV5-4|-|-
CASSYGTNYGYTF
TGTGCCAGCAGCTACGGGACTAACTATGGCTACACCTTC
>TRBJ1-1|TRBV6-6|-|-
CASSPGSAGTPNTEAFF
TGTGCCAGCAGTCCCGGGTCAGCCGGGACACCTAACACTGAAGCTTTCTTT
>TRBJ1-1|TRBV19|TRBD1|once
CASSIRPLLSTGRGDTEAFF
TGTGCCAGTAGTATCCGCCCCCTCCTCTCGACGGGCAGGGGGGACACTGAAGCTTTCTTT
>TRBJ2-3|TRBV5-4|-|-
CASSLARGTDTQYF
TGTGCCAGCAGCTTGGCCAGGGGCACAGATACGCAGTATTTT
>TRBJ1-2|TRBV10-1|TRBD1|few
CASSESRQGGYTF
TGCGCCAGCAGTGAGTCGCGACAGGGCGGCTACACCTTC
>TRBJ1-2|TRBV19|TRBD1|-
CASSTQGGSYGYTF
TGTGCCAGTAGCACCCAGGGGGGCAGCTATGGCTACACCTTC
>TRBJ1-6|TRBV7-3|-|-
CASSSLAGVGSPLHF
TGTGCCAGCAGCTCCCTGGCAGGGGTTGGATCACCCCTCCACTTT
>TRBJ2-7|TRBV6-5|TRBD1|-
CASSQTGASSYEQYF
TGTGCCAGCAGCCAAACAGGGGCGAGCTCCTACGAGCAGTACTTC
>TRBJ1-2|TRBV5-6|-|-
CASSLWEIYPYGYTF
TGTGCCAGCAGCTTGTGGGAGATATACCCATATGGCTACACCTTC
>TRBJ2-1|TRBV7-2|-|-
CASSLVRGGGSSSYNEQFF
TGTGCCAGCAGCTTAGTTCGTGGGGGCGGGAGCAGCTCCTACAATGAGCAGTTCTTC
>TRBJ2-7|TRBV5-1|-|-
CASSDSAGYEQYF
TGCGCCAGCAGCGACTCGGCTGGCTACGAGCAGTACTTC
>TRBJ2-1|TRBV27|-|-
CASSLSGGSYNEQFF
TGTGCCAGCAGTTTATCGGGGGGCTCCTACAATGAGCAGTTCTTC
>TRBJ1-6|TRBV19|-|few
CASSEGLRSPLHF
TGTGCCAGTAGTGAGGGTTTACGGTCACCCCTCCACTTT
>TRBJ2-7|TRBV18|-|-
CASSVTRGVEQYF
TGTGCCAGCTCAGTAACCAGGGGAGTCGAGCAGTACTTC
>TRBJ1-6|TRBV4-1|-|-
CASSQEDRTNSPLHF
TGCGCCAGCAGCCAAGAAGACAGAACAAATTCACCCCTCCACTTT
>TRBJ1-1|TRBV5-4|-|-
CASSLDPGNTEAFF
TGTGCCAGCAGCTTGGACCCAGGTAACACTGAAGCTTTCTTT
>TRBJ1-6|TRBV6-6|-|-
CASSYDRSSYNSPLHF
TGTGCCAGCAGTTATGACCGGAGCTCCTATAATTCACCCCTCCACTTT
>TRBJ1-4|TRBV30|TRBD1|once
CASKKSGGANEKLFF
TGTGCCTCAAAAAAATCAGGGGGAGCTAATGAAAAACTGTTTTTT
>TRBJ2-5|TRBV5-1|TRBD1|-
CASSQGTGTGETQYF
TGCGCCAGCAGCCAGGGGACAGGGACGGGAGAGACCCAGTACTTC
>TRBJ2-7|TRBV5-5|TRBD1|-
CASSEDRGYEQYF
TGTGCCAGCAGCGAGGACAGGGGCTACGAGCAGTACTTC
>TRBJ2-7|TRBV2|-|-
CASSWGLLPYEQYF
TGTGCCAGCAGTTGGGGCCTACTCCCCTACGAGCAGTACTTC
>TRBJ2-2|TRBV4-1|TRBD2|-
CASSQDRIAGVGGELFF
TGCGCCAGCAGCCAAGATCGGATAGCGGGAGTGGGCGGGGAGCTGTTTTTT
>TRBJ2-1|TRBV15|-|-
CATSRDPNYEQFF
TGTGCCACCAGCAGAGATCCAAACTATGAGCAGTTCTTC
>TRBJ2-3|TRBV7-6|TRBD2|-
CASSLGLAGSTDTQYF
TGTGCCAGCAGCTTAGGACTAGCGGGTAGCACAGATACGCAGTATTTT
>TRBJ2-2|TRBV10-3|-|-
CAISEHQLEAGELFF
TGTGCCATCAGTGAACATCAACTAGAGGCCGGGGAGCTGTTTTTT
>TRBJ1-5|TRBV21-1|-|once
CASSKKKTGSNQPQHF
TGTGCCAGCAGCAAAAAAAAGACAGGGAGCAATCAGCCCCAGCATTTT
>TRBJ1-1|TRBV2|-|-
CASSPLRVGTEAFF
TGTGCCAGCAGTCCCCTGAGGGTTGGCACTGAAGCTTTCTTT
>TRBJ2-7|TRBV9|-|-
CASSPLGLDGEQYF
TGTGCCAGCAGCCCCTTAGGACTTGACGGCGAGCAGTACTTC
>TRBJ1-1|TRBV28|-|-
CASRHLDRSNTEAFF
TGTGCCAGCAGACACCTAGACAGGTCGAACACTGAAGCTTTCTTT
>TRBJ2-2|TRBV7-6|TRBD2|once
CASSSLAGTNTGELFF
TGTGCCAGCAGCTCATTAGCGGGAACGAACACCGGGGAGCTGTTTTTT
>TRBJ1-5|TRBV5-1|TRBD1|-
CASSPGTGGEPQHF
TGCGCCAGCAGCCCCGGGACAGGGGGTGAGCCCCAGCATTTT
>TRBJ1-5|TRBV4-2|-|-
CASSQEGGVLGNQPQHF
TGTGCCAGCAGCCAAGAGGGGGGGGTGCTAGGAAATCAGCCCCAGCATTTT
>TRBJ1-6|TRBV18|-|once
CASSPPHGEVRSSPLHF
TGTGCCAGCTCCCCCCCCCACGGGGAAGTTCGCTCCTCACCCCTCCACTTT
>TRBJ2-1|TRBV11-3|TRBD2|-
CASSPQTSGGANNEQFF
TGTGCCAGCAGCCCCCAGACTAGCGGGGGAGCCAACAATGAGCAGTTCTTC
>TRBJ2-2|TRBV7-2|TRBD2|-
CASSLVGGRGAGELFF
TGTGCCAGCAGCTTAGTTGGCGGGAGGGGGGCCGGGGAGCTGTTTTTT
>TRBJ1-3|TRBV7-2|-|-
CASSRITGLGGNTIYF
TGTGCCAGCAGCCGGATAACAGGGTTGGGTGGAAACACCATATATTTT
>TRBJ1-1|TRBV5-1|-|-
CASSWGEGIAEAFF
TGCGCCAGCAGCTGGGGGGAGGGGATCGCTGAAGCTTTCTTT
>TRBJ2-2|TRBV2|TRBD2|once
CASDGLASNTGELFF
TGTGCCAGCGACGGACTAGCCTCGAACACCGGGGAGCTGTTTTTT
>TRBJ1-2|TRBV30|TRBD1|-
CAWSGGGGYTF
TGTGCCTGGAGTGGAGGGGGCGGCTACACCTTC
>TRBJ2-1|TRBV5-1|TRBD1|-
CASSTGQGWDEQFF
TGCGCCAGCAGCACCGGACAGGGTTGGGATGAGCAGTTCTTC
>TRBJ1-1|TRBV27|TRBD1|-
CASSPRQGAADTEAFF
TGTGCCAGCAGTCCCCGACAGGGGGCGGCGGACACTGAAGCTTTCTTT